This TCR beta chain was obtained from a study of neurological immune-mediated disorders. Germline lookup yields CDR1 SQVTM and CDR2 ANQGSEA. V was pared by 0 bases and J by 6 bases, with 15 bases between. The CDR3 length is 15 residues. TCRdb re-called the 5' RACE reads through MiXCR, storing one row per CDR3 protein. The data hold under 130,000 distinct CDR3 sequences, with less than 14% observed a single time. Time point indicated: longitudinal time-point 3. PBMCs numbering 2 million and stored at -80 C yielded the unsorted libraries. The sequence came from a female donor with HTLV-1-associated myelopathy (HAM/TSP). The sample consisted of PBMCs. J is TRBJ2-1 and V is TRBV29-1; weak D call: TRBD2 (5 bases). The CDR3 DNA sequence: TGCAGCGTTGAAGAGGCCACTAGTTCAGGCAATGAGCAGTTCTTC. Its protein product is CSVEEATSSGNEQFF.